A selection of T cell receptor beta chains follows, all from one sample in a study of PD-1 blockade in classical Hodgkin lymphoma. Data came from immunoSEQ multiplex PCR; TCRdb stores just in-frame clones and leaves some out. The sample contains tens of thousands of clones, about three quarters of which appear only once. The material sequenced was peripheral blood mononuclear cells (PBMCs), taken before the second cycle of nivolumab. The receptors were sampled from a human donor with classical Hodgkin lymphoma. Both conserved end residues are trimmed from each CDR3.

J: TRBJ2-1
V: TRBV5-1
CDR3: ASRLELAGLYNEQF

J: TRBJ2-7
V: TRBV7-2
CDR3: ASSLVGPKN

J: TRBJ1-6
V: TRBV7-2
CDR3: ASSQDRNSPLH

J: TRBJ1-5
V: TRBV10-2
CDR3: ASSGQGAQPQH

J: TRBJ1-1
V: TRBV9
CDR3: ASSPQDQRQGGTEAF

J: TRBJ1-2
V: TRBV28
CDR3: ASSLTPGGGGYT

J: TRBJ2-1
V: TRBV5-6
CDR3: ASSLLEREGF

J: TRBJ1-4
V: TRBV7-6
CDR3: ASSPGGRGGEKLF

J: TRBJ1-2
V: TRBV6-1
CDR3: ASSERSGYT

J: TRBJ1-2
V: TRBV5-5
CDR3: ASSSLVGGYGYT

J: TRBJ2-3
V: TRBV13
CDR3: ASSLGTNIGDTQY

J: TRBJ2-3
V: TRBV9
CDR3: ASSVVETDTQY

J: TRBJ1-4
V: TRBV27
CDR3: ASSLAERGVKLF

J: TRBJ2-7
V: TRBV7-6
CDR3: ASSLDTREQY

J: TRBJ2-5
V: TRBV18
CDR3: ASSPPTAQETQY

J: TRBJ2-7
V: TRBV9
CDR3: ASSVGVGEGMDEQY

J: TRBJ2-3
V: TRBV30
CDR3: AWRAGGRTDTQY

J: TRBJ2-1
V: TRBV19
CDR3: ASFGLAGGRRTYNEQF

J: TRBJ2-3
V: TRBV30
CDR3: AWSVGIGGGNPDTQY

J: TRBJ1-4
V: TRBV19
CDR3: ASSQLATNEKLF

J: TRBJ1-1
V: TRBV7-9
CDR3: ASSLEGGEAF

J: TRBJ2-7
V: TRBV23-1
CDR3: ASSLRGREGWLREQY

J: TRBJ1-3
V: TRBV15
CDR3: ATSRDGGINSGNTIY

J: TRBJ2-3
V: TRBV7-9
CDR3: ASRAGTRQGDTQY

J: TRBJ2-3
V: TRBV27
CDR3: ASRPTAADTQY

J: TRBJ2-1
V: TRBV5-1
CDR3: ASSLGVSGISTYNEQF

J: TRBJ2-5
V: TRBV4-1
CDR3: ASSHGHLTGGSETQY

J: TRBJ1-6
V: TRBV28
CDR3: ASTQFSKGLNNSPLH

J: TRBJ2-2
V: TRBV18
CDR3: ASSPNTGELF

J: TRBJ2-7
V: TRBV4-3
CDR3: ASSQDILAGNRYEQY

J: TRBJ2-1
V: TRBV5-8
CDR3: ASTSPGSYNEQF

J: TRBJ2-5
V: TRBV5-8
CDR3: ASSLGTLALTLETQY

J: TRBJ2-3
V: TRBV6-5
CDR3: ASSSYSGTDTQY

J: TRBJ1-1
V: TRBV2
CDR3: ASNMGLLEAF

J: TRBJ2-1
V: TRBV7-6
CDR3: ASSSSVLGSYNEQF

J: TRBJ1-5
V: TRBV2
CDR3: ATSARDRARLDQPQH

J: TRBJ1-1
V: TRBV30
CDR3: AWSLRGVNTEAF

J: TRBJ2-4
V: TRBV5-4
CDR3: ASSLPRNGRGDIQY

J: TRBJ2-1
V: TRBV7-3
CDR3: ASSPYERGGYNEQF

J: TRBJ2-7
V: TRBV7-3
CDR3: ASSLTAPTGPGEQY

J: TRBJ1-3
V: TRBV15
CDR3: ATSRDKGTGNTIY

J: TRBJ1-5
V: TRBV6-5
CDR3: ASSYTTGVNQPQH

J: TRBJ2-7
V: TRBV27
CDR3: ASSLAGGPYEQY

J: TRBJ1-2
V: TRBV19
CDR3: ASSIRTRDPGYT

J: TRBJ1-1
V: TRBV19
CDR3: ASSIRGVGTEAF

J: TRBJ2-2
V: TRBV5-5
CDR3: ASSLVAGTGELF

J: TRBJ2-7
V: TRBV5-6
CDR3: ASSFSQVSNEQY

J: TRBJ2-5
V: TRBV19
CDR3: ASATSGNPGETQY

J: TRBJ1-2
V: TRBV15
CDR3: ATSRGPTYT

J: TRBJ2-2
V: TRBV2
CDR3: ASRRLAGVTGELF

J: TRBJ2-2
V: TRBV11-3
CDR3: ASSLDLTGELF

J: TRBJ2-7
V: TRBV28
CDR3: ASRSGPHEQY

J: TRBJ2-5
V: TRBV7-6
CDR3: ASSLNRVKTQY